Listed here is a single T cell receptor (beta chain). The ends lost 4 bases at V and 4 bases at J; junction bases unmatched: 0. Germline values: CDR1 SGHAT, CDR2 FQNNGV. The CDR3 sequence is 13 residues long. The sample comes from a study of T cell changes during pregnancy in multiple sclerosis. Clones were read by immunoSEQ multiplex PCR, and TCRdb kept only the in-frame ones, dropping some. This table holds 100,000 to 110,000 clones, about 90% found once. J is TRBJ1-1 and V is TRBV11-2; 10 bases fit TRBD1. The sample here was peripheral blood, taken after pregnancy. This clonotype originated in a female donor with multiple sclerosis, enrolled in a pregnancy study. CDR3 in DNA: TGTGCCAGCAGCTGGGACAGGGGCACTGAAGCTTTCTTT. Translated: CASSWDRGTEAFF.